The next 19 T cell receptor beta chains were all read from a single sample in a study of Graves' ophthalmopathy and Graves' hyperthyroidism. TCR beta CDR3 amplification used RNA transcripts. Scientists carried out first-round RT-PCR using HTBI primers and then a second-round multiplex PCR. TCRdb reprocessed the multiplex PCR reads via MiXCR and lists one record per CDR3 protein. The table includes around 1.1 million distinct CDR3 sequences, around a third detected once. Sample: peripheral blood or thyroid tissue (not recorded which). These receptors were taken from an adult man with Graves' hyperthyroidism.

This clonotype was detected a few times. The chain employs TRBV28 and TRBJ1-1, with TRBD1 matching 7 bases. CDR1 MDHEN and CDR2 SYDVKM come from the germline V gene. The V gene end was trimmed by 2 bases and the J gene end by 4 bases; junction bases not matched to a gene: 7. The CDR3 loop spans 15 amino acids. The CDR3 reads CASSLGQGGSTEAFF. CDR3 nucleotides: TGTGCCAGCAGTTTAGGGCAGGGGGGGAGCACTGAAGCTTTCTTT. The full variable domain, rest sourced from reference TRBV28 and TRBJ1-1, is DVKVTQSSRYLVKRTGEKVFLECVQDMDHENMFWYRQDPGLGLRLIYFSYDVKMKEKGDIPEGYSVSREKKERFSLILESASTNQTSMYLCASSLGQGGSTEAFFGQGTRLTVV.

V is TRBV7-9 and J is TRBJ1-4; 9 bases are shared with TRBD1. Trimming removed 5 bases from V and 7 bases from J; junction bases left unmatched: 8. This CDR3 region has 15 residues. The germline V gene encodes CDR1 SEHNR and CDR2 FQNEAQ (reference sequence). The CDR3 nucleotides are TGTGCCAGCAGCCACCGGGACAGGGACCGTGAAAAACTGTTTTTT. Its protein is CASSHRDRDREKLFF.

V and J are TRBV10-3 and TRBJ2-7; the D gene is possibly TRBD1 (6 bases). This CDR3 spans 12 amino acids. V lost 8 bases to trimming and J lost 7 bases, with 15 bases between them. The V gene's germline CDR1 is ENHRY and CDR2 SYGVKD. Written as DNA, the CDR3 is TGTGCCATCGGACACAGGGAACATGAGCAGTACTTC. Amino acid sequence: CAIGHREHEQYF.

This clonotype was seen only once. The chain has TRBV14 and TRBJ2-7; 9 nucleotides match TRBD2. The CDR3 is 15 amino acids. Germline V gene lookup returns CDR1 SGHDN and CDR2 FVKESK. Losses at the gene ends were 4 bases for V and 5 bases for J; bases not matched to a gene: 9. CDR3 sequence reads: CASSPRGGRADEQYF. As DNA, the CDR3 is TGTGCCAGCAGCCCCCGGGGCGGGAGGGCAGACGAGCAGTACTTC.

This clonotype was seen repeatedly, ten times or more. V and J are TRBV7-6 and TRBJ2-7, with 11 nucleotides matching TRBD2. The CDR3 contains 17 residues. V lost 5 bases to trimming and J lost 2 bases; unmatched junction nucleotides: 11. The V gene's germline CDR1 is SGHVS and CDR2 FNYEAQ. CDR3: CASSEKMISGRAYEQYF. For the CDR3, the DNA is TGTGCCAGCAGCGAAAAAATGATTAGCGGGAGGGCCTACGAGCAGTACTTC.

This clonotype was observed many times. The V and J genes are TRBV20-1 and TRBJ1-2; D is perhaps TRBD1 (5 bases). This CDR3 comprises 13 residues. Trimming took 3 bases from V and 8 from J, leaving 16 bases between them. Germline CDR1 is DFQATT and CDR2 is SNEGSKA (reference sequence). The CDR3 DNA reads TGCAGTGCTAGGTTTGGGGGGGAATGGGGCTACACCTTC. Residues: CSARFGGEWGYTF.

The DNA for the CDR3 is TGTGCCAGCAGTCGACAGGAAACTTACGAGCAGTACTTC. Encoded protein: CASSRQETYEQYF. The V call is TRBV2, the J call TRBJ2-7; D is possibly TRBD1 (6 bases). Per the germline V gene, CDR1 is SNHLY and CDR2 is FYNNEI. The CDR3 is 13 amino acids. With 5 bases removed from V and 4 bases from J, the gap between germline ends came to 12 bases.

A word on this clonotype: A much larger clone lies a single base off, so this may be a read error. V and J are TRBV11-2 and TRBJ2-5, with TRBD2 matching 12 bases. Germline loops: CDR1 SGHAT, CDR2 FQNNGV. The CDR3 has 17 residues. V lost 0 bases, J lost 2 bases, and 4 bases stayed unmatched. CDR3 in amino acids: CASSLDAGLAGQETQYF. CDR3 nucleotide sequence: TGTGCCAGCAGCTTAGATGCCGGACTAGCGGGGCAAGAGACCCAGTACTTC.

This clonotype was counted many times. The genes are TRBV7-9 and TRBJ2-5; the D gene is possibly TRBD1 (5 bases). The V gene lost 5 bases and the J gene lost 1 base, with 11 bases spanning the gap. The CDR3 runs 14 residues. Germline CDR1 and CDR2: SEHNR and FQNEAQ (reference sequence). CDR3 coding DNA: TGTGCCAGCAGCCCTCGACAGTTCCAAGAGACCCAGTACTTC. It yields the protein CASSPRQFQETQYF. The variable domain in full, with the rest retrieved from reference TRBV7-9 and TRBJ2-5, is DTGVSQNPRHKITKRGQNVTFRCDPISEHNRLYWYRQTLGQGPEFLTYFQNEAQLEKSRLLSDRFSAERPKGSFSTLEIQRTEQGDSAMYLCASSPRQFQETQYFGPGTRLLVL.

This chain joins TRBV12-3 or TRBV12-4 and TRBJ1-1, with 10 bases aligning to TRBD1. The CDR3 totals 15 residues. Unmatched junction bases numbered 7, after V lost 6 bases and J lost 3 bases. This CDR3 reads CASSHRDRGHTEAFF. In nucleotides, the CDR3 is TGTGCCAGCAGCCACCGAGACAGGGGGCACACTGAAGCTTTCTTT.

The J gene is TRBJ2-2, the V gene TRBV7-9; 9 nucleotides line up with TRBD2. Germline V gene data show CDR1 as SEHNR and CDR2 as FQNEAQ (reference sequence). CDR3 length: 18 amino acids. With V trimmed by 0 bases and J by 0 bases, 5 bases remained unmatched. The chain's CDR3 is CASSLAPGLAANTGELFF. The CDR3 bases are TGTGCCAGCAGCTTAGCTCCGGGACTAGCAGCGAACACCGGGGAGCTGTTTTTT.

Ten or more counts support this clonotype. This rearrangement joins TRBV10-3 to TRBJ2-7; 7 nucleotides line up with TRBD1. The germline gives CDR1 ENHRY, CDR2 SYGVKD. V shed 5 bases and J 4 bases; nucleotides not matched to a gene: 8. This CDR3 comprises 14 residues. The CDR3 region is CAISRTGTEYEQYF. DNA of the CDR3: TGTGCCATCAGTAGAACCGGGACAGAATACGAGCAGTACTTC.

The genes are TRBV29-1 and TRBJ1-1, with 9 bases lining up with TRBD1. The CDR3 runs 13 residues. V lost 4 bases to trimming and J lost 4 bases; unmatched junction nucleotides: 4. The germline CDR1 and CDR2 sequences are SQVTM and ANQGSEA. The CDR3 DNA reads TGCAGCGTTGGGACAGGGGCAAGCACTGAAGCTTTCTTT. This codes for CSVGTGASTEAFF.

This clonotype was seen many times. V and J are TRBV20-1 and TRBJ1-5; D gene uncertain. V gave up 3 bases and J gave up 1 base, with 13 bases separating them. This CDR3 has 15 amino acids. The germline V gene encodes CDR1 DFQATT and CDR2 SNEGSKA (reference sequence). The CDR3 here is CSARSGLGSNQPQHF. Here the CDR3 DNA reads TGCAGTGCTAGGTCTGGCCTGGGGAGCAATCAGCCCCAGCATTTT.

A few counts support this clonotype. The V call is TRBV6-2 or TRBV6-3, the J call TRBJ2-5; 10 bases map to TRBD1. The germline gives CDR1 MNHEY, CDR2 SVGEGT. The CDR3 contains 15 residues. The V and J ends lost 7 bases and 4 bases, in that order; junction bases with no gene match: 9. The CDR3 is CASKRTGGNAETQYF. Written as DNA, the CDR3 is TGTGCCAGCAAAAGGACAGGGGGGAACGCAGAGACCCAGTACTTC.

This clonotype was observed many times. The CDR3 loop reads CSARVGGETQYF. DNA for the CDR3: TGCAGTGCTAGGGTAGGGGGAGAGACCCAGTACTTC. The V and J genes are TRBV20-1 and TRBJ2-5; weak D call: TRBD1 (6 bases). Trimming cost V 3 bases and J 4 bases, with 9 bases left between them. Per the germline V gene, CDR1 is DFQATT and CDR2 is SNEGSKA (reference sequence). This CDR3 spans 12 amino acids.

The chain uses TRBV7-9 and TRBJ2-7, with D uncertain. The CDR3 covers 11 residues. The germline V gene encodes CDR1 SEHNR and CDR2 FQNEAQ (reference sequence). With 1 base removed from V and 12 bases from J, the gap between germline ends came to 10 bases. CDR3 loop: CASSLGGQLYF. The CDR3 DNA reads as TGTGCCAGCAGCTTAGGTGGTCAGCTGTACTTC.

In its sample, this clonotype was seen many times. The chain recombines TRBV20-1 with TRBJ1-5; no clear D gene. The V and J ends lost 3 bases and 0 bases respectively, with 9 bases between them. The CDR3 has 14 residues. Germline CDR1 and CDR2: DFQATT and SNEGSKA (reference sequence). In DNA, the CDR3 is TGCAGTGCTAGGGGGTCTAATAGCAATCAGCCCCAGCATTTT. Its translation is CSARGSNSNQPQHF.

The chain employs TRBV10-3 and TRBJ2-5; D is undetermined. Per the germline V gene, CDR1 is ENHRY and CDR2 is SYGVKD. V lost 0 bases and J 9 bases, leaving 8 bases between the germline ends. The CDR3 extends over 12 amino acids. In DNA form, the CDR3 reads TGTGCCATCAGTGAGTCGGATCAGCCCCAGTACTTC. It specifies CAISESDQPQYF.